This is a list of T cell receptor beta chains from one sample in a study of control samples from healthy donors and cancer patients. Generated by immunoSEQ multiplex PCR, the TCRdb table keeps only in-frame clones and is missing some. The sample shows 130,000 to 150,000 clones, roughly 89% of them seen only once. The material sequenced was blood. These receptors originate from a man in his thirties or forties in good health. CDR3s include the opening cysteine and the closing phenylalanine or tryptophan. D genes are given only for firm matches. Clone size is stated in some rows and not others, as once, few, many or a class when expanded.

CDR3: CATSPTEESSQYF; DNA: TGTGCCACCAGTCCGACGGAGGAGAGTAGCCAGTACTTC; J: TRBJ2-5; size: .; V: TRBV24-1; D: .
CDR3: CATSWTGYSEQYF; DNA: TGTGCCACCAGCTGGACAGGGTACTCCGAGCAGTACTTC; J: TRBJ2-7; size: .; V: TRBV15; D: TRBD1
CDR3: CASRTRPLAGVGYEQYF; DNA: TGTGCCAGCAGGACTCGACCCTTAGCGGGAGTCGGCTACGAGCAGTACTTC; J: TRBJ2-7; size: .; V: TRBV27; D: TRBD2
CDR3: CASRGRKQYF; DNA: TGTGCCAGCAGGGGGCGAAAGCAGTACTTC; J: TRBJ2-7; size: .; V: TRBV27; D: .
CDR3: CASSLNIDEKLFF; DNA: TGTGCCAGCAGTTTAAACATCGACGAAAAACTGTTTTTT; J: TRBJ1-4; size: .; V: TRBV12-3/TRBV12-4; D: .
CDR3: CASTGQRNTGELFF; DNA: TGCGCCAGCACGGGACAAAGAAATACCGGGGAGCTGTTTTTT; J: TRBJ2-2; size: .; V: TRBV10-2; D: .
CDR3: CASSRAGTEANYGYTF; DNA: TGTGCCAGCAGTCGCGCGGGGACCGAAGCTAACTATGGCTACACCTTC; J: TRBJ1-2; size: .; V: TRBV11-2; D: .
CDR3: CASSLVWGADNEKLFF; DNA: TGTGCCAGCAGCTTAGTTTGGGGGGCGGATAATGAAAAACTGTTTTTT; J: TRBJ1-4; size: .; V: TRBV7-9; D: .
CDR3: CATGGREGLYNEQFF; DNA: TGTGCCACCGGCGGGCGGGAGGGGCTCTACAATGAGCAGTTCTTC; J: TRBJ2-1; size: .; V: TRBV19; D: TRBD2
CDR3: CASSPGQGGGLNTEAFF; DNA: TGTGCCAGCAGCCCGGGACAGGGTGGCGGGTTGAACACTGAAGCTTTCTTT; J: TRBJ1-1; size: once; V: TRBV7-9; D: TRBD1
CDR3: CASSEVLAGVDEQYF; DNA: TGTGCCAGCAGTGAGGTTCTAGCGGGAGTCGACGAGCAGTACTTC; J: TRBJ2-7; size: .; V: TRBV6-4; D: TRBD2
CDR3: CASRQRVDSHGYTF; DNA: TGTGCCAGCAGACAGAGGGTAGACAGCCATGGCTACACCTTC; J: TRBJ1-2; size: .; V: TRBV6-4; D: .
CDR3: CATSRRGGTYEQYF; DNA: TGTGCCACCAGCCGAAGGGGGGGTACCTACGAGCAGTACTTC; J: TRBJ2-7; size: .; V: TRBV15; D: .
CDR3: CASSSSRQGELFF; DNA: TGTGCCAGCAGTTCCTCTAGACAGGGGGAGCTGTTTTTT; J: TRBJ2-2; size: .; V: TRBV12-3/TRBV12-4; D: .
CDR3: CASSQANRRTYEQYF; DNA: TGTGCCAGCAGCCAAGCTAACAGGAGAACCTACGAGCAGTACTTC; J: TRBJ2-7; size: .; V: TRBV3-1/TRBV3-2; D: .
CDR3: CASSQDWGGGGYGYTF; DNA: TGCGCCAGCAGCCAAGATTGGGGGGGCGGGGGCTATGGCTACACCTTC; J: TRBJ1-2; size: many; V: TRBV4-3; D: .
CDR3: CASSLESTTNEQFF; DNA: TGTGCCAGCAGCTTAGAAAGCACTACCAATGAGCAGTTCTTC; J: TRBJ2-1; size: .; V: TRBV7-8; D: .
CDR3: CASSLGLAVTYEQYF; DNA: TGCGCCAGCAGCTTGGGACTTGCGGTAACCTACGAGCAGTACTTC; J: TRBJ2-7; size: .; V: TRBV5-1; D: .
CDR3: CASSLDLLAITYEQYF; DNA: TGTGCCAGCAGCTTAGATCTTCTAGCGATCACCTACGAGCAGTACTTC; J: TRBJ2-7; size: .; V: TRBV11-2; D: .
CDR3: CASSLGTGNGQPQHF; DNA: TGTGCCAGCAGCTTAGGGACAGGGAACGGTCAGCCCCAGCATTTT; J: TRBJ1-5; size: .; V: TRBV7-2; D: TRBD1
CDR3: CASGLVHSYTGELFF; DNA: TGTGCTAGTGGTTTGGTACACAGCTACACCGGGGAGCTGTTTTTT; J: TRBJ2-2; size: once; V: TRBV12-5; D: .
CDR3: CASSIDRQGEGGYTF; DNA: TGTGCCAGTAGTATAGATCGGCAGGGGGAAGGCGGCTACACCTTC; J: TRBJ1-2; size: .; V: TRBV19; D: TRBD1
CDR3: CSASLSSGSSEQFF; DNA: TGCAGTGCTAGTTTGTCTAGCGGGAGCTCTGAGCAGTTCTTC; J: TRBJ2-1; size: .; V: TRBV20-1; D: TRBD2
CDR3: CASSLRPMNRDLNNEQFF; DNA: TGTGCCAGCAGCCTCCGCCCCATGAACAGGGACCTTAACAATGAGCAGTTCTTC; J: TRBJ2-1; size: .; V: TRBV9; D: .
CDR3: CASSNPGQGGGQPQHF; DNA: TGTGCCAGCAGTAACCCGGGACAGGGCGGCGGCCAGCCCCAGCATTTT; J: TRBJ1-5; size: .; V: TRBV6-6; D: TRBD1
CDR3: CASSLVPLNTGVSGQYF; DNA: TGTGCCAGCAGCTTAGTCCCTCTCAATACAGGGGTTAGTGGGCAGTACTTC; J: TRBJ2-7; size: .; V: TRBV7-2; D: TRBD1
CDR3: CSAGQQYF; DNA: TGCAGTGCTGGACAGCAGTACTTC; J: TRBJ2-7; size: .; V: TRBV20-1; D: .
CDR3: CASRRGQGYDYGYTF; DNA: TGTGCCAGTAGGAGAGGGCAGGGGTATGACTATGGCTACACCTTC; J: TRBJ1-2; size: .; V: TRBV19; D: .
CDR3: CASSSGHEKLFF; DNA: TGTGCCAGCAGTTCGGGCCATGAAAAACTGTTTTTT; J: TRBJ1-4; size: .; V: TRBV5-6; D: .
CDR3: CASRTGGGQQYF; DNA: TGTGCCAGCAGGACAGGGGGCGGACAGCAGTACTTC; J: TRBJ2-7; size: .; V: TRBV3-1/TRBV3-2; D: TRBD1
CDR3: CASSFLAGGRTDTQYF; DNA: TGTGCCAGCAGCTTTCTAGCGGGGGGGCGCACAGATACGCAGTATTTT; J: TRBJ2-3; size: .; V: TRBV7-8; D: TRBD2
CDR3: CASSYSSGTGPEYF; DNA: TGTGCCAGCAGTTATTCCTCCGGGACAGGGCCAGAGTACTTC; J: TRBJ2-7; size: .; V: TRBV6-2/TRBV6-3; D: TRBD1
CDR3: CASRGQANSPLHF; DNA: TGTGCCAGCAGGGGGCAGGCAAATTCACCCCTCCACTTT; J: TRBJ1-6; size: .; V: TRBV6-6; D: .
CDR3: CASSHPPLDSNQPQHF; DNA: TGCGCCAGCAGTCACCCTCCTCTGGATAGCAATCAGCCCCAGCATTTT; J: TRBJ1-5; size: .; V: TRBV23-1; D: .
CDR3: CSVEQQGGTEAFF; DNA: TGCAGCGTTGAACAACAGGGCGGTACTGAAGCTTTCTTT; J: TRBJ1-1; size: .; V: TRBV29-1; D: .
CDR3: CASSEPGLSYEQYF; DNA: TGTGCCAGCAGTGAACCAGGTCTCTCCTACGAGCAGTACTTC; J: TRBJ2-7; size: .; V: TRBV25-1; D: .
CDR3: CASSMGGYRQPQHF; DNA: TGTGCCAGTAGTATGGGGGGTTATAGACAGCCCCAGCATTTT; J: TRBJ1-5; size: .; V: TRBV19; D: .